The present T cell receptor (beta chain) was sequenced within a study of blood T cell repertoires in COVID-19. Study information: From the United States, Italy and Spain came samples of acute and convalescent COVID-19. The analysed material was cDNA or gDNA that came from T cells, B-cell-depleted T cells, or PBMCs.

TCRdb's copy holds only in-frame clones and misses some; the assay was immunoSEQ multiplex PCR. This repertoire shows about 55,000 clones, approximately 82% found once; its top ten account for more than 13%. This clone has just a few counts. The CDR3 loop spans 17 amino acids. V dropped 1 base and J dropped 5; count of bases not matched to a gene: 13. Looked up from germline, CDR1 is LGHDT and CDR2 is YNNKEL (reference sequence). The chain couples TRBV3-1 (or the pseudogene TRBV3-2) to TRBJ2-5; TRBD1 agrees at 7 bases. Sequencing was carried out using peripheral blood. This sequence was found in a human donor in a cohort sampled during active COVID-19. The CDR3 DNA reads as TGTGCCAGCAGCCAAGCGGAGACAGGACAGGATTGGGAGACCCAGTACTTC. Amino acids: CASSQAETGQDWETQYF.